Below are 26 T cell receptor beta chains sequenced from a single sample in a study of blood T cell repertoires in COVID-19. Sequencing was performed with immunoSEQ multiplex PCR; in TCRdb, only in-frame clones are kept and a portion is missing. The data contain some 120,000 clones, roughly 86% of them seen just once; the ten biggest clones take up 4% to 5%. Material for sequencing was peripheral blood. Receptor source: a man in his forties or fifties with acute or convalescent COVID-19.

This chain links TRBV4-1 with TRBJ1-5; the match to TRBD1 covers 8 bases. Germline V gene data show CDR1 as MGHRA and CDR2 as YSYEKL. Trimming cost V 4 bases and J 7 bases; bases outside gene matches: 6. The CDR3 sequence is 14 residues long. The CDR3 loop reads CASSPGQAKQPQHF. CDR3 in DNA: TGCGCCAGCAGCCCGGGACAGGCAAAACAGCCCCAGCATTTT.

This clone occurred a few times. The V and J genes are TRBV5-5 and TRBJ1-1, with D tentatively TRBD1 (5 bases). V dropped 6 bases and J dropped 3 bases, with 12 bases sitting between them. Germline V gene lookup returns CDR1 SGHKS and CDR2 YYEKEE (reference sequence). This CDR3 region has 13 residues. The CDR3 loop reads CASTVGGDTEAFF. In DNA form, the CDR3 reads TGTGCCAGCACTGTCGGGGGGGACACTGAAGCTTTCTTT.

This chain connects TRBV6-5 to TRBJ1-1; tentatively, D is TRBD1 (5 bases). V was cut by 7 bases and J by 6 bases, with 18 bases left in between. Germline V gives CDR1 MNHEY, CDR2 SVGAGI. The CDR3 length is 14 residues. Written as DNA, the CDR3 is TGTGCCAGCACCAACGGGCAGGGCAGGGCTGAAGCTTTCTTT. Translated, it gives CASTNGQGRAEAFF.

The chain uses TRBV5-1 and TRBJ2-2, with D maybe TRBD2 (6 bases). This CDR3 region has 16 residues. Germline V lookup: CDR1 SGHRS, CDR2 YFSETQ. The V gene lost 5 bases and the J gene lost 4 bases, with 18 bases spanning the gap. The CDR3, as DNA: TGCGCCAGCAGAGATTCGCCGCGGGGTGGCACCGGGGAGCTGTTTTTT. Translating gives CASRDSPRGGTGELFF.

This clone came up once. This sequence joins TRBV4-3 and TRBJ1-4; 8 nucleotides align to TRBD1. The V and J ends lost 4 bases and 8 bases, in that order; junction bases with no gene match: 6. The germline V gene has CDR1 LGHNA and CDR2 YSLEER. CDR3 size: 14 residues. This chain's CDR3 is CASSRTGRGEKLFF. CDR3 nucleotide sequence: TGCGCCAGCAGCCGGACAGGGCGAGGGGAAAAACTGTTTTTT.

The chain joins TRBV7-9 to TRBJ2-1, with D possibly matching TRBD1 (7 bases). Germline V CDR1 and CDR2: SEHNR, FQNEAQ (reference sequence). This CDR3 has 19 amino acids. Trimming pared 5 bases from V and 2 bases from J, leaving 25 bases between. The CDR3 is CASSTTDRAPRRAYNEQFF. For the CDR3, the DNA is TGTGCCAGCAGCACCACTGACAGGGCCCCTCGGAGGGCCTACAATGAGCAGTTCTTC.

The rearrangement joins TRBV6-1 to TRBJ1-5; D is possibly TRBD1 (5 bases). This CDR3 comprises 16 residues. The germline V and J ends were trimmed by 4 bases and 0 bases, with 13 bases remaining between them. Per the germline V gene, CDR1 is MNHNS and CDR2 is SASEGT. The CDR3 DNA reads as TGTGCCAGCAGTGGGGGGGTTTTTGGTAGCAATCAGCCCCAGCATTTT. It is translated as CASSGGVFGSNQPQHF.

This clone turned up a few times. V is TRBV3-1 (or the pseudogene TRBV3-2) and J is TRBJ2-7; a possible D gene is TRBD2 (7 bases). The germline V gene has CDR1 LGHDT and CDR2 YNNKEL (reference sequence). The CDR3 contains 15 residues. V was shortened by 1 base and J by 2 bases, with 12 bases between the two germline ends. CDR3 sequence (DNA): TGTGCCAGCAGCCAAGGACGGGGGGCCCCCTACGAGCAGTACTTC. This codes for CASSQGRGAPYEQYF.

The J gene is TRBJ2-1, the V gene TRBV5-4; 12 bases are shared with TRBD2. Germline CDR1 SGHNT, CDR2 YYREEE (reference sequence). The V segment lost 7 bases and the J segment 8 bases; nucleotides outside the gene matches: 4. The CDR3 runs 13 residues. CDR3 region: CASGLAGGHEQFF. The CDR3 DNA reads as TGTGCCAGCGGGCTAGCGGGGGGGCATGAGCAGTTCTTC.

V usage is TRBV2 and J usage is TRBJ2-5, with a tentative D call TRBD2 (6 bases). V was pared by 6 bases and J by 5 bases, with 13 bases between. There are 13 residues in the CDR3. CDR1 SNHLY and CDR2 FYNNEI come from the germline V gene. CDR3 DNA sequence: TGTGCCAGCAGGGTTGGAGGGCTGGAGACCCAGTACTTC. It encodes CASRVGGLETQYF.

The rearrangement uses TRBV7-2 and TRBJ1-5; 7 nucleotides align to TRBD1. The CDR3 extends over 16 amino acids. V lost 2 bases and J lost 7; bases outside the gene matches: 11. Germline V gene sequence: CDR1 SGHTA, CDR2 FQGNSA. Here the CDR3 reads CASSLIAGQAYQPQHF. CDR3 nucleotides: TGTGCCAGCAGCTTAATCGCCGGACAGGCCTACCAGCCCCAGCATTTT.

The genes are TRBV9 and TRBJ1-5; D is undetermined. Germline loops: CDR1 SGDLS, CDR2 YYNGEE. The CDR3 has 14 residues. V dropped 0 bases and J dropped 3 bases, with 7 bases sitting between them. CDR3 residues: CASSVGQVNQPQHF. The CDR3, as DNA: TGTGCCAGCAGCGTAGGACAAGTCAATCAGCCCCAGCATTTT.

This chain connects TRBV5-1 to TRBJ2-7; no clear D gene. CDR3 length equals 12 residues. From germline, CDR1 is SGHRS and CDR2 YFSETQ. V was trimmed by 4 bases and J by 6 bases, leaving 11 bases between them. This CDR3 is CASSPSSGEQYF. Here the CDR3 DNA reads TGCGCCAGCAGCCCCTCCTCGGGCGAGCAGTACTTC.

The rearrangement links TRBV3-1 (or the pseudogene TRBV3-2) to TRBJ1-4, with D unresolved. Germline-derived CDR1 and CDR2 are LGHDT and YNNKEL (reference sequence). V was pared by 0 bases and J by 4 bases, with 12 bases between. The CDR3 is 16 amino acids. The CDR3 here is CASSQDFGDGNEKLFF. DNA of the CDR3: TGTGCCAGCAGCCAAGATTTCGGGGATGGTAATGAAAAACTGTTTTTT.

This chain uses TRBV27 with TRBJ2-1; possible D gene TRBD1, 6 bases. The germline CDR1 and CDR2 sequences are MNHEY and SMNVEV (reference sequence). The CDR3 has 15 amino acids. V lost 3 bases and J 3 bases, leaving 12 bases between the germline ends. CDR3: CASSFGRGLYNEQFF. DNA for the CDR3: TGTGCCAGCAGTTTTGGCAGGGGCCTCTACAATGAGCAGTTCTTC.

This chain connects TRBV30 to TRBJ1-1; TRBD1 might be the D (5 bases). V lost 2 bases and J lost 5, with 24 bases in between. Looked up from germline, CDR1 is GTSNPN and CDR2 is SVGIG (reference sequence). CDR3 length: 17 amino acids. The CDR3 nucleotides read TGTGCCTGGAGTCCGCCACCCCCGCGAAGGGGAGGGACTGAAGCTTTCTTT. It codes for CAWSPPPPRRGGTEAFF.

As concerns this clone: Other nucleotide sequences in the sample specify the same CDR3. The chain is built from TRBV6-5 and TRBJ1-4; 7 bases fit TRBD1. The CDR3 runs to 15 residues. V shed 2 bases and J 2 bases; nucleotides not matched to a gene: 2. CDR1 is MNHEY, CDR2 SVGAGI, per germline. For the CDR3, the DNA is TGTGCCAGCAGTTACCCGGGACAGACTAATGAAAAACTGTTTTTT. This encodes CASSYPGQTNEKLFF.

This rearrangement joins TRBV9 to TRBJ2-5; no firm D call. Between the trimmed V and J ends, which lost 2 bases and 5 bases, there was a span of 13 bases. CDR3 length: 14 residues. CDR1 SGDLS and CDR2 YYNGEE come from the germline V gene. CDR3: CASSVSANAETQYF. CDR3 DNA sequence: TGTGCCAGCAGCGTTTCTGCCAACGCGGAGACCCAGTACTTC. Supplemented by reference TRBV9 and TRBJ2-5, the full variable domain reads DSGVTQTPKHLITATGQRVTLRCSPRSGDLSVYWYQQSLDQGLQFLIQYYNGEERAKGNILERFSAQQFPDLHSELNLSSLELGDSALYFCASSVSANAETQYFGPGTRLLVL.

The CDR3 reads CASSLVGFSGANVLTF. In DNA, the CDR3 is TGTGCCAGCAGCTTAGTGGGCTTCTCTGGGGCCAACGTCCTGACTTTC. The gene calls are TRBV7-2 and TRBJ2-6; D call uncertain. Trimming pared 1 base from V and 0 bases from J, leaving 7 bases between. The germline CDR1 and CDR2 sequences are SGHTA and FQGNSA. The CDR3 contains 16 residues. The variable domain in full, completed from reference TRBV7-2 and TRBJ2-6, reads GAGVSQSPSNKVTEKGKDVELRCDPISGHTALYWYRQSLGQGLEFLIYFQGNSAPDKSGLPSDRFSAERTGGSVSTLTIQRTQQEDSAVYLCASSLVGFSGANVLTFGAGSRLTVL.

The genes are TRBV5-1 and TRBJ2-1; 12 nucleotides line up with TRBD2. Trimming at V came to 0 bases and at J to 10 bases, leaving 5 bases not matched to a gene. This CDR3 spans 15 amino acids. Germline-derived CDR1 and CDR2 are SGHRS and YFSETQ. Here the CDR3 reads CASSLAPGLAGEQFF. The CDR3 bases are TGCGCCAGCAGCTTGGCCCCCGGACTAGCGGGGGAGCAGTTCTTC.

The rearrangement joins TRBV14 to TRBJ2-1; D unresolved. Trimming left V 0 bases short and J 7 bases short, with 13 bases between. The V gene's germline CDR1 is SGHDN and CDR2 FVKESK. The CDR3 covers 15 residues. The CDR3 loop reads CASSQDLGVWNEQFF. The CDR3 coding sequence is TGTGCCAGCAGCCAAGATCTAGGAGTATGGAATGAGCAGTTCTTC. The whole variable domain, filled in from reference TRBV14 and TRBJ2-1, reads EAGVTQFPSHSVIEKGQTVTLRCDPISGHDNLYWYRRVMGKEIKFLLHFVKESKQDESGMPNNRFLAERTGGTYSTLKVQPAELEDSGVYFCASSQDLGVWNEQFFGPGTRLTVL.

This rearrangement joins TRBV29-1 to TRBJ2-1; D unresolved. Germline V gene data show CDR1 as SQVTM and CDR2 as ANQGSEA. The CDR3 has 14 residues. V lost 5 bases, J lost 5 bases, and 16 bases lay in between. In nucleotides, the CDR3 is TGCAGCGTTAGAGACCCCCCAGGCAACAATGAGCAGTTCTTC. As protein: CSVRDPPGNNEQFF.

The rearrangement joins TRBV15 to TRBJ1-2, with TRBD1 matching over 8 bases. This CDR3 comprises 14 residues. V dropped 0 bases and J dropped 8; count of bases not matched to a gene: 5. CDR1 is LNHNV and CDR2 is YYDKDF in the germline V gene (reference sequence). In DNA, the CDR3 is TGTGCCACCAGCAGAGATACAGGGGGTTCGGGCTACACCTTC. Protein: CATSRDTGGSGYTF.

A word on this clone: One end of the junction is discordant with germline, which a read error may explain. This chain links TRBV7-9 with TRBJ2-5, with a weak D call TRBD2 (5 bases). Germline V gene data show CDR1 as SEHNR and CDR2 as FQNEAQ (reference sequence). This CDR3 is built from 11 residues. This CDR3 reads CASSLGLALDF. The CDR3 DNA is TGTGCCAGCAGCTTAGGTCTAGCTCTTGACTTC.

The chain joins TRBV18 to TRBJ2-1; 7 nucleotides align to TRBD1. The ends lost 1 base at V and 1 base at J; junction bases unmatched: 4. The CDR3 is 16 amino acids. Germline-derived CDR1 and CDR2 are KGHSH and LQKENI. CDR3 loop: CASSPLGQSSYNEQFF. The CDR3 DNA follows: TGTGCCAGCTCACCACTGGGACAGAGTTCCTACAATGAGCAGTTCTTC.

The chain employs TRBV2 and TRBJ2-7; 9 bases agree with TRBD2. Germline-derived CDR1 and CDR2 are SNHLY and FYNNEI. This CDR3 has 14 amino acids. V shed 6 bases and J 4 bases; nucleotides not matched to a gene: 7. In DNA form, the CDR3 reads TGTGCCAGCAGGAACTTAGCGGGAGAGTACGAGCAGTACTTC. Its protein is CASRNLAGEYEQYF.